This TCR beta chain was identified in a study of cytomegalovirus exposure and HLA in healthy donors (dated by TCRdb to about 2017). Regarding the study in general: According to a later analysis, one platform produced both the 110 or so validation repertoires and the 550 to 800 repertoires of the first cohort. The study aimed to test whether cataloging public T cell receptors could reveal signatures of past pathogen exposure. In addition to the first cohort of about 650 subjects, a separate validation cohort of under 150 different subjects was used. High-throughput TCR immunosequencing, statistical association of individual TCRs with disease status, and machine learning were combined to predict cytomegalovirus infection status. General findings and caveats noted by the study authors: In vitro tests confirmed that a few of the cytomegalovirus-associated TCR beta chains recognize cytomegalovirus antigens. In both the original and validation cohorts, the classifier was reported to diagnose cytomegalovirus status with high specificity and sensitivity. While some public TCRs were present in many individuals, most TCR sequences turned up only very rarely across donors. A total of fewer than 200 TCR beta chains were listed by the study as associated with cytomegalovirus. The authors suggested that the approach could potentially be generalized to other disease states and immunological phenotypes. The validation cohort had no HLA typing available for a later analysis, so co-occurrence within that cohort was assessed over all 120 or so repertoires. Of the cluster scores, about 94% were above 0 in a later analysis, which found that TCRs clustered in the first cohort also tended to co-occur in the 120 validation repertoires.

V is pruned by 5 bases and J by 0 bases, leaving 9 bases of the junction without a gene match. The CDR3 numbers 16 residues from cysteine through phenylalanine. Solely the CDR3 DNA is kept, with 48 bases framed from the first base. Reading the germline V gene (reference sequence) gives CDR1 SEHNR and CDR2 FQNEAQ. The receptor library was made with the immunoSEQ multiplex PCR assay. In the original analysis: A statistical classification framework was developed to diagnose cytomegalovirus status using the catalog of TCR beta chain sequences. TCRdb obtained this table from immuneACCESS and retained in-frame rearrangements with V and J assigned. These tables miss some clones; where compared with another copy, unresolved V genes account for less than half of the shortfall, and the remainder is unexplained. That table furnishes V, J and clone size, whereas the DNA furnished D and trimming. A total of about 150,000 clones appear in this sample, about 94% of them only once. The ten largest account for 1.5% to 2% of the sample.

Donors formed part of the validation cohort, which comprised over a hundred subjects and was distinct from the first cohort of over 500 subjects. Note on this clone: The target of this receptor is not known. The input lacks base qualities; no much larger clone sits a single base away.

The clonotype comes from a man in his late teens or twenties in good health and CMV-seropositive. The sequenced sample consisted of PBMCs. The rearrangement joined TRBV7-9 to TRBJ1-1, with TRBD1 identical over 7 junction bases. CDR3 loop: CASSARQGIMNTEAFF. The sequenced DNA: TGTGCCAGCAGCGCCCGACAGGGAATCATGAACACTGAAGCTTTCTTT.